This T cell receptor beta chain is drawn from a study of tumor-infiltrating lymphocytes in primary liver carcinoma. Study-wide context: All patients, whether men or women, fell within 30 to 69 years of age. Tumors, staged T1-T3 N0M0, spanned 4.2 to 10 cm. The yield of productive TCRbeta reads per sample was roughly 3.5 to 7.5 million and was similar across tissue types.

Only a few counts were recorded for this clonotype. Co-extraction yielded RNA and DNA from 20-30 mg of unsorted bulk tissue. Every patient in the cohort had a primary liver carcinoma. That carcinoma was treated by surgical resection. CDR3 length: 17 residues. The investigators made TCR beta cDNA from approximately 0.5 ug total RNA, using a constant-region primer. It was through three nested multiplex PCR rounds of slightly modified ARM-PCR that TCR beta libraries arose. Running nine to ten cycles apiece, the first two PCR rounds relied on TRBV1-TRBV30 forward primers together with a C-beta reverse primer. TCRdb fed the multiplex PCR reads into MiXCR, producing one record per CDR3 protein. The sample consists of almost 45,000 distinct CDR3 sequences, 75% of them appearing once.

The V call is TRBV12-3 or TRBV12-4, the J call TRBJ2-5; tentatively, D is TRBD1 (5 bases). This TCR was recovered from a woman younger than 45 with primary liver carcinoma and hepatitis B virus infection. Sequencing was performed on tumor-adjacent normal liver tissue. The CDR3, as DNA: TGTGTAAGCAGTTCACAGTTCCTTGGGGCAGACCAAGAGACCCAGTACTTC. Encoded protein: CVSSSQFLGADQETQYF.